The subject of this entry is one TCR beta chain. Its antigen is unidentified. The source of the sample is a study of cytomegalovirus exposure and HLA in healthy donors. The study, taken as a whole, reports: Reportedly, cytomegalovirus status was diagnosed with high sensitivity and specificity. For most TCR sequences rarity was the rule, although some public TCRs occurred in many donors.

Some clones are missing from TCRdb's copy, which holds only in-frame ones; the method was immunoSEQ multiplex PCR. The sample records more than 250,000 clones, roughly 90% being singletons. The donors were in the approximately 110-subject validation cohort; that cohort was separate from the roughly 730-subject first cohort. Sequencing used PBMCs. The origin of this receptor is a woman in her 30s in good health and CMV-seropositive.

Written as DNA, the CDR3 is TGTGCCAGCAGCTTGGGTTTGGGGGGGACAGGCTCTTCACCCCTCCACTTT. This translates into CASSLGLGGTGSSPLHF. This rearrangement joins TRBV13 to TRBJ1-6, with 8 nucleotides matching TRBD1. V lost 3 bases to trimming and J lost 9 bases; unmatched junction nucleotides: 13. The CDR3 spans 17 residues. Germline lookup yields CDR1 PRHDT and CDR2 FYEKMQ (reference sequence). Looking up the rest from reference TRBV13 and TRBJ1-6 gives the full variable domain: AAGVIQSPRHLIKEKRETATLKCYPIPRHDTVYWYQQGPGQDPQFLISFYEKMQSDKGSIPDRFSAQQFSDYHSELNMSSLELGDSALYFCASSLGLGGTGSSPLHFGNGTRLTVT.